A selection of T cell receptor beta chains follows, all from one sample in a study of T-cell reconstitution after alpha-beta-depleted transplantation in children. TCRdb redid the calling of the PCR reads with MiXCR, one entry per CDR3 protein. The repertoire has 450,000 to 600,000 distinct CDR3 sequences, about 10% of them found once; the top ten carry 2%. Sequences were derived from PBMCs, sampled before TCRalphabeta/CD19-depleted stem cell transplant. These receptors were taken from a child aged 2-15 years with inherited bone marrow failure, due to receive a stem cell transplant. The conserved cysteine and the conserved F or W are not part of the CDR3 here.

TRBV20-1	SARVQSTDTQY
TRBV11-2	ASSPLTTPGELF
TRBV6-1	ASSRTARTGPYNEQF
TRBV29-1	SPRSDRNSYNEQF
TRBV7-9	ASSSVPTGAEAF
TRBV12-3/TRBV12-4	ATRGGFSDNEQF
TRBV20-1	SARNWGLSNYGYT
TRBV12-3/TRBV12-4	ASSLGRISYEQY
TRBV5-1	ASSLVSDTQY
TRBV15	ATSLGDGRTDTQY